What follows are 23 T cell receptor beta chains derived from one specimen sequenced in a study of T cells in Graves' hyperthyroidism and ophthalmopathy. Amplified TCR beta CDR3 regions came from RNA transcripts. First-round RT-PCR with HTBI primers amplified the TCR CDR3 region. TCRdb re-derived calls from the multiplex PCR reads in MiXCR, one entry per CDR3 protein. The data contain approximately 600,000 distinct CDR3 sequences, 20% to 25% of them seen just once; the ten biggest clones take up around a third. Sequences were obtained from blood. Source of these receptors: a man aged 25-45 years with Graves' ophthalmopathy.

The J gene is TRBJ2-7, the V gene TRBV5-1; weak D call: TRBD1 (6 bases). In germline, CDR1 is SGHRS, CDR2 YFSETQ. The V end lost 4 bases, the J end lost 2 bases, and 16 bases lay between the germline ends. This CDR3 is built from 15 residues. CDR3 loop: CASSPRGSPTYEQYF. DNA of the CDR3: TGCGCCAGCAGCCCTAGGGGGTCCCCAACCTACGAGCAGTACTTC.

The sample holds a few counts of this clonotype. This chain links TRBV6-1 with TRBJ1-4; 11 nucleotides agree with TRBD1. CDR1 MNHNS and CDR2 SASEGT come from the germline V gene. This CDR3 is 14 amino acids long. The V and J ends lost 5 bases and 8 bases, in that order; junction bases with no gene match: 4. The CDR3 DNA is TGTGCCAGCAGTCACCGGGACAGGGGGGAAAAACTGTTTTTT. It is translated as CASSHRDRGEKLFF.

J is TRBJ2-7 and V is TRBV6-1, with 13 bases lining up with TRBD2. With V trimmed by 5 bases and J by 4 bases, 8 bases remained unmatched. The CDR3 is 16 residues long. The germline CDR1 and CDR2 sequences are MNHNS and SASEGT. CDR3: CASSRRLAGGVYEQYF. DNA of the CDR3: TGTGCCAGCAGTCGCCGACTAGCGGGAGGTGTTTACGAGCAGTACTTC.

The V and J genes are TRBV6-2 or TRBV6-3 and TRBJ2-1; D perhaps matches TRBD2 (5 bases). Trimming cost V 2 bases and J 3 bases, with 14 bases left between them. CDR1 MNHEY and CDR2 SVGEGT come from the germline V gene. The CDR3 consists of 16 residues. Here the CDR3 DNA reads TGTGCCAGCAGTTACGGGCTAGCCTCCGACTACAATGAGCAGTTCTTC. It translates to CASSYGLASDYNEQFF.

The V gene is TRBV11-2, the J gene TRBJ2-7; 11 bases match TRBD2. Germline V gene sequence: CDR1 SGHAT, CDR2 FQNNGV. The junction had 12 bases not matched to a gene; V was cut back by 7 bases and J by 4 bases. This CDR3 has 16 amino acids. The CDR3 reads CASKLASGRWGYEQYF. DNA for the CDR3: TGTGCCAGCAAACTGGCTAGCGGGAGGTGGGGTTACGAGCAGTACTTC.

This clonotype was detected many times. The rearrangement uses TRBV7-2 and TRBJ2-7, with D uncertain. The V end lost 1 base, the J end lost 2 bases, and 12 bases lay between the germline ends. This CDR3 spans 15 amino acids. Germline CDR1 is SGHTA and CDR2 is FQGNSA. CDR3 sequence reads: CASSLDSRYPYEQYF. The CDR3 nucleotides read TGTGCCAGCAGCTTAGATTCGCGTTACCCCTACGAGCAGTACTTC.

This clonotype was counted between two and nine times. The chain couples TRBV12-3 or TRBV12-4 to TRBJ2-4, with D possibly being TRBD2 (5 bases). The CDR3 is 16 amino acids. Trimming pared 1 base from V and 0 bases from J, leaving 10 bases between. The CDR3 reads CASSLVPSGAKNIQYF. The CDR3 nucleotides are TGTGCCAGCAGTTTAGTGCCCAGCGGAGCCAAAAACATTCAGTACTTC.

Only a few counts were recorded for this clonotype. The gene calls are TRBV20-1 and TRBJ2-7; 8 bases map to TRBD1. Per germline, CDR1 DFQATT and CDR2 SNEGSKA (reference sequence). The CDR3 loop spans 14 amino acids. The J segment lost 2 bases and the V segment lost 0 bases, leaving 3 bases of the junction unmatched. In DNA form, the CDR3 reads TGCAGTGCTAGAGATCCGGACAGGGCCTACGAGCAGTACTTC. Translated: CSARDPDRAYEQYF.

This clonotype turned up a few times. The rearrangement joins TRBV11-2 to TRBJ2-3; the match to TRBD1 covers 8 bases. With V trimmed by 5 bases and J by 2 bases, 6 bases remained unmatched. CDR1 SGHAT and CDR2 FQNNGV come from the germline V gene. The CDR3 extends over 15 amino acids. Written as DNA, the CDR3 is TGTGCCAGCAGCCAAAGGGACAGGCACACAGATACGCAGTATTTT. It codes for CASSQRDRHTDTQYF.

The genes are TRBV5-6 and TRBJ2-2; 7 bases line up with TRBD1. Trimming removed 5 bases from V and 0 bases from J; junction bases left unmatched: 7. Looked up from germline, CDR1 is SGHDT and CDR2 is YYEEEE. This CDR3 is 16 amino acids long. CDR3 region: CASRTDRTSNTGELFF. The CDR3 DNA reads as TGTGCCAGCAGGACGGACAGGACTTCGAACACCGGGGAGCTGTTTTTT.

The chain couples TRBV6-1 to TRBJ2-5; 8 bases map to TRBD1. This CDR3 region has 13 residues. The V gene end was trimmed by 8 bases and the J gene end by 3 bases; junction bases not matched to a gene: 5. Germline CDR1 MNHNS, CDR2 SASEGT. The CDR3 here is CASGQGYKETQYF. CDR3 nucleotide sequence: TGTGCCAGCGGACAGGGCTACAAAGAGACCCAGTACTTC.

This rearrangement joins TRBV20-1 to TRBJ2-3; D tentatively reads TRBD1 or TRBD2 (5 bases each). This CDR3 region has 12 residues. CDR1 is DFQATT, CDR2 SNEGSKA, per germline (reference sequence). V lost 1 base and J 7 bases, leaving 9 bases between the germline ends. CDR3 in DNA: TGCAGTGCTAGAGGAGGGGTCAATACGCAGTATTTT. It is translated as CSARGGVNTQYF.

In its sample, this clonotype was seen a few times. The rearrangement links TRBV3-1 to TRBJ2-1; D gene uncertain. This CDR3 spans 14 amino acids. Germline V gives CDR1 LGHDT, CDR2 YNNKEL (reference sequence). V was pared by 4 bases and J by 4 bases, with 11 bases between. In nucleotides, the CDR3 is TGTGCCAGCAGCCCCCTACCAGGATACAATGAGCAGTTCTTC. Amino acid sequence: CASSPLPGYNEQFF.

V and J are TRBV15 and TRBJ2-2, with D perhaps matching TRBD1 (5 bases). CDR3 size: 14 residues. Germline assignment: CDR1 LNHNV and CDR2 YYDKDF (reference sequence). The V end was cut by 6 bases, the J end by 6 bases, with 14 bases between. The CDR3 DNA reads as TGTGCCACCAGGGGCAGGGCCCCATCCGGGGAGCTGTTTTTT. It translates to CATRGRAPSGELFF. Full variable domain (remainder filled in from reference TRBV15 and TRBJ2-2): DAMVIQNPRYQVTQFGKPVTLSCSQTLNHNVMYWYQQKSSQAPKLLFHYYDKDFNNEADTPDNFQSRRPNTSFCFLDIRSPGLGDTAMYLCATRGRAPSGELFFGEGSRLTVL.

J is TRBJ2-7 and V is TRBV10-1; weak D call: TRBD2 (5 bases). Germline V gene sequence: CDR1 WNHNN, CDR2 SYGVQD (reference sequence). The CDR3 totals 14 residues. Deletions cut 0 bases from V and 5 bases from J, with 11 bases between. CDR3 loop: CASSESEREDEQYF. Written as DNA, the CDR3 is TGCGCCAGCAGTGAGTCAGAACGGGAAGACGAGCAGTACTTC.

This clonotype has a handful of counts. The rearrangement links TRBV18 to TRBJ2-6, with D hard to call. The CDR3 sequence is 16 residues long. The V and J ends lost 3 bases and 0 bases respectively, with 9 bases between them. CDR1 is KGHSH, CDR2 LQKENI, per germline. The CDR3 loop is CASSPGLGSGANVLTF. Written as DNA, the CDR3 is TGTGCCAGCTCACCCGGGCTGGGCTCTGGGGCCAACGTCCTGACTTTC.

This clonotype was counted at least ten times. V usage is TRBV7-9 and J usage is TRBJ1-2, with D tentatively TRBD1 (6 bases). This CDR3 has 15 residues. Germline-derived CDR1 and CDR2 are SEHNR and FQNEAQ (reference sequence). The ends were cut back, 0 bases at V and 2 bases at J, with 10 bases in the middle. CDR3 residues: CASSLAIDRNYGYTF. CDR3 in DNA: TGTGCCAGCAGCTTAGCCATCGACAGGAACTATGGCTACACCTTC.

This clonotype was seen a few times. The chain is built from TRBV28 and TRBJ2-1, with TRBD2 identical over 12 bases. This CDR3 has 16 amino acids. The germline V gene encodes CDR1 MDHEN and CDR2 SYDVKM. V lost 4 bases to trimming and J lost 8 bases; unmatched junction nucleotides: 9. CDR3 coding DNA: TGTGCCAGCAGTTCCCCCCGACTAGCGGGAGTGTATGAGCAGTTCTTC. The encoded protein is CASSSPRLAGVYEQFF.

V usage is TRBV5-1 and J usage is TRBJ2-2; D is ambiguous. The CDR3 length is 14 residues. Deletions cut 4 bases from V and 2 bases from J, with 9 bases between. In germline, CDR1 is SGHRS, CDR2 YFSETQ. CDR3 bases: TGCGCCAGCAGCCAAATTAAAAACACCGGGGAGCTGTTTTTT. The encoded protein is CASSQIKNTGELFF.

The gene calls are TRBV4-2 and TRBJ2-3, with 11 positions matching TRBD2. CDR1 is LGHNA, CDR2 YNFKEQ, per germline. There are 16 residues in the CDR3. Trimming at V came to 4 bases and at J to 0 bases, leaving 3 bases not matched to a gene. The CDR3 sequence: CASSPVAGGSTDTQYF. The DNA of the CDR3 is TGTGCCAGCAGCCCCGTAGCGGGAGGGAGCACAGATACGCAGTATTTT.

The chain employs TRBV5-6 and TRBJ2-3, with unresolved D. The CDR3 contains 14 residues. The germline V and J ends were trimmed by 1 base and 2 bases, with 8 bases remaining between them. Per the germline V gene, CDR1 is SGHDT and CDR2 is YYEEEE. In nucleotides, the CDR3 is TGTGCCAGCAGCTTGAAACGTCACACAGATACGCAGTATTTT. It encodes CASSLKRHTDTQYF.

Many counts were recorded for this clonotype. The chain couples TRBV20-1 to TRBJ2-5; 7 positions match TRBD2. The CDR3 totals 15 residues. Trimming at V came to 0 bases and at J to 5 bases, leaving 9 bases not matched to a gene. CDR1 and CDR2 (germline): DFQATT, SNEGSKA (reference sequence). CDR3 DNA sequence: TGCAGTGCTAGAGATCATCGGGGGGTCGGGGAGACCCAGTACTTC. Translating gives CSARDHRGVGETQYF.

The chain couples TRBV19 to TRBJ2-1, with unresolved D. V lost 1 base and J lost 7, with 11 bases in between. Germline lookup yields CDR1 LNHDA and CDR2 SQIVND (reference sequence). The CDR3 totals 14 residues. In DNA, the CDR3 is TGTGCCAGTAGTATAGTATTCGCGGAAAATGAGCAGTTCTTC. Encoded protein: CASSIVFAENEQFF.